These 21 T cell receptor beta chains share one sample of origin, sequenced in a study of CD8+ T cells in alopecia areata. As the sequencing template, cDNA was produced by extracting RNA and reverse transcribing it. Here immunoSEQ multiplex PCR was the method, and the copy in TCRdb shows in-frame clones only, minus some. The table includes 170,000 or so clones, about 71% detected once. As for treatment: oral pan-JAK inhibitor, 5-10 mg twice daily. The sample consisted of CD4+ T cells sorted from blood, taken at week 4, from a patient treated with tofacitinib. The receptors shown here come from a human donor with alopecia areata.

As for this clone: At the DNA level, this CDR3 is encoded by other sequences in the same sample as well. The rearrangement links TRBV5-1 to TRBJ2-3; 7 bases are a match to TRBD2. Germline V gene data show CDR1 as SGHRS and CDR2 as YFSETQ. This CDR3 contains 15 residues. V lost 1 base, J lost 0 bases, and 2 bases stayed unmatched. DNA of the CDR3: TGCGCCAGCAGCTTGCGGGGGGTAAGCACAGATACGCAGTATTTT. It encodes CASSLRGVSTDTQYF.

The rearrangement uses TRBV5-1 and TRBJ2-5; D possibly matches TRBD1 or TRBD2 (5 bases each). Germline-derived CDR1 and CDR2 are SGHRS and YFSETQ. V shed 4 bases and J shed 2 bases, with 12 bases lying between them. This CDR3 has 14 amino acids. CDR3 protein: CASSLQGPQETQYF. The CDR3 nucleotides are TGCGCCAGCAGCCTCCAGGGACCACAAGAGACCCAGTACTTC.

This clone has a handful of counts. The chain combines TRBV29-1 with TRBJ2-1; D possibly corresponds to TRBD2 (6 bases). CDR1 and CDR2 (germline): SQVTM, ANQGSEA. The CDR3 has 11 residues. Trimming cost V 4 bases and J 8 bases, with 9 bases left between them. Here the CDR3 DNA reads TGCAGCGTTGTCGGGGGAGATGAGCAGTTCTTC. This codes for CSVVGGDEQFF.

This clone was seen a handful of times. The chain has TRBV30 and TRBJ1-1; D ambiguous. V gave up 3 bases and J gave up 4 bases, with 6 bases separating them. CDR1 is GTSNPN and CDR2 is SVGIG in the germline V gene (reference sequence). This CDR3 comprises 11 residues. DNA for the CDR3: TGTGCCTGGAGGGGGTTCACTGAAGCTTTCTTT. Encoded protein: CAWRGFTEAFF.

In its sample, this clone was seen a few times. V gene TRBV5-4 combines with J gene TRBJ1-4; D ambiguous. This CDR3 region has 13 residues. Trimming took off 0 bases at V and 10 bases at J, with 10 bases between the two ends. Per germline, CDR1 SGHNT and CDR2 YYREEE (reference sequence). CDR3 sequence (DNA): TGTGCCAGCAGCTTGGCCCGGACCGGAAAACTGTTTTTT. Its translation: CASSLARTGKLFF.

This clone was found a few times. This chain connects TRBV27 to TRBJ1-6; 9 bases are a match to TRBD1. Per germline, CDR1 MNHEY and CDR2 SMNVEV (reference sequence). J was trimmed by 10 bases and V by 4 bases; bases with no gene match: 5. The CDR3 length is 14 residues. The CDR3 loop reads CASSWTGVFSPLHF. Here the CDR3 DNA reads TGTGCCAGCAGTTGGACAGGGGTTTTCTCACCCCTCCACTTT.

The chain combines TRBV29-1 with TRBJ2-3; D uncertain. This CDR3 comprises 10 residues. V gave up 7 bases and J gave up 9 bases, with 11 bases separating them. Germline V gene lookup returns CDR1 SQVTM and CDR2 ANQGSEA. This CDR3 reads CSASPETQYF. The CDR3 DNA follows: TGCAGCGCTTCCCCGGAGACGCAGTATTTT.

The DNA of the CDR3 is TGTGCCAGCAGCTCTATCGACAGGGTTTTAAACTACGAGCAGTACTTC. Translated, it gives CASSSIDRVLNYEQYF. This sequence joins TRBV7-8 and TRBJ2-7; 7 bases agree with TRBD1. The CDR3 loop spans 16 amino acids. V lost 4 bases and J lost 3; bases outside the gene matches: 12. The V gene's germline CDR1 is SGHVS and CDR2 FQNEAQ.

The V call is TRBV29-1, the J call TRBJ2-1, with D unresolved. CDR3 length: 11 amino acids. Trimming removed 4 bases from V and 7 bases from J, with 8 bases in between. The germline V gene encodes CDR1 SQVTM and CDR2 ANQGSEA. In nucleotides, the CDR3 is TGCAGCGTTGGGACCGTTAATGAGCAGTTCTTC. This encodes CSVGTVNEQFF.

This chain uses TRBV5-6 with TRBJ2-2; D ambiguous. Germline V gene lookup returns CDR1 SGHDT and CDR2 YYEEEE. V was trimmed by 0 bases and J by 1 base, leaving 7 bases between them. The CDR3 extends over 15 amino acids. DNA of the CDR3: TGTGCCAGCAGCTTGGGAGACAAGAACACCGGGGAGCTGTTTTTT. Amino acids: CASSLGDKNTGELFF.

The chain uses TRBV30 and TRBJ1-1, with D possibly being TRBD1 (6 bases). Trimming removed 6 bases at V and 5 bases at J, with 19 bases between. This CDR3 is 14 amino acids long. CDR1 GTSNPN and CDR2 SVGIG come from the germline V gene (reference sequence). The CDR3 loop is CACIEQGRRTEAFF. The CDR3 DNA reads TGTGCCTGTATCGAACAGGGAAGGAGAACTGAAGCTTTCTTT.

Only a few counts were recorded for this clone. V usage is TRBV29-1 and J usage is TRBJ2-1, with 8 bases fitting TRBD2. Per the germline V gene, CDR1 is SQVTM and CDR2 is ANQGSEA. CDR3 length: 15 amino acids. V lost 7 bases and J lost 5; bases outside the gene matches: 13. The CDR3: CSAAPTSGTNNEQFF. CDR3 nucleotide sequence: TGCAGCGCTGCCCCCACTAGCGGAACTAACAATGAGCAGTTCTTC.

The CDR3 protein is CASSLSGGAYTF. As DNA, the CDR3 is TGTGCCAGCAGCCTTTCAGGGGGCGCCTACACCTTC. The chain is built from TRBV9 and TRBJ1-2, with 8 bases matching TRBD1. The CDR3 totals 12 residues. Per the germline V gene, CDR1 is SGDLS and CDR2 is YYNGEE. V shed 4 bases and J 10 bases; nucleotides not matched to a gene: 6.

The CDR3 bases are TGCAGCGGGAATAACCGGGACCCGGGCGGCTACACCTTC. Its translation is CSGNNRDPGGYTF. The V gene is TRBV29-1, the J gene TRBJ1-2; maybe TRBD1 (5 bases). Trimming shortened V by 7 bases and J by 8 bases, and 20 bases separated the two germline ends. CDR3 length equals 13 residues. Germline CDR1 and CDR2: SQVTM and ANQGSEA.

The rearrangement links TRBV4-1 to TRBJ1-2; 9 positions agree with TRBD1. The CDR3 runs 17 residues. Trimming took 2 bases from V and 1 from J; bases not matched to a gene: 8. Germline assignment: CDR1 MGHRA and CDR2 YSYEKL. The CDR3: CASSQPGQGFRNYGYTF. The CDR3 DNA reads as TGCGCCAGCAGCCAACCGGGACAGGGATTCCGTAACTATGGCTACACCTTC.

The V and J genes are TRBV2 and TRBJ2-7; TRBD1 or TRBD2 may be the D gene (5 bases each). The CDR3 has 13 residues. The V end lost 1 base, the J end lost 3 bases, and 7 bases lay between the germline ends. From germline, CDR1 is SNHLY and CDR2 FYNNEI. CDR3 nucleotides: TGTGCCAGCAGTGAAGAGAGGGGCTACGAGCAGTACTTC. Translating it yields CASSEERGYEQYF.

This sequence joins TRBV15 and TRBJ1-2; D not certain. The CDR3 covers 14 residues. The germline CDR1 and CDR2 sequences are LNHNV and YYDKDF (reference sequence). Trimming removed 3 bases from V and 4 bases from J, with 12 bases in between. The CDR3 coding sequence is TGTGCCACCAGCAGGGCGGGAGTCCGCTATGGCTACACCTTC. Translating gives CATSRAGVRYGYTF.

The V gene is TRBV25-1, the J gene TRBJ1-1, with D unresolved. Germline CDR1 reads MGHDK; CDR2 reads SYGVNS. V lost 7 bases and J 7 bases, leaving 10 bases between the germline ends. CDR3 length: 11 residues. This CDR3 is CASTRGIEAFF. The CDR3 DNA is TGTGCCAGCACCAGAGGAATTGAAGCTTTCTTT. Looking up the rest from reference TRBV25-1 and TRBJ1-1 gives the full variable domain: EADIYQTPRYLVIGTGKKITLECSQTMGHDKMYWYQQDPGMELHLIHYSYGVNSTEKGDLSSESTVSRIRTEHFPLTLESARPSHTSQYLCASTRGIEAFFGQGTRLTVV.

The chain links TRBV5-1 to TRBJ1-2; 7 bases fit TRBD1. Germline V lookup: CDR1 SGHRS, CDR2 YFSETQ. The CDR3 extends over 15 amino acids. V shed 0 bases and J 4 bases; nucleotides not matched to a gene: 6. The CDR3, as DNA: TGCGCCAGCAGCTTGGCCGGGACAGCCGGCTATGGCTACACCTTC. Its translation: CASSLAGTAGYGYTF.

This chain connects TRBV30 to TRBJ2-1; D may be TRBD1 or TRBD2 (6 bases each). CDR3 length: 12 residues. Germline CDR1 GTSNPN, CDR2 SVGIG (reference sequence). V dropped 6 bases and J dropped 10 bases, with 16 bases sitting between them. The CDR3 reads CACTVGGHEQFF. In DNA, the CDR3 is TGTGCCTGCACTGTAGGGGGGCACGAGCAGTTCTTC.

This chain connects TRBV2 to TRBJ1-5; possibly TRBD1 for D (5 bases). The germline CDR1 and CDR2 sequences are SNHLY and FYNNEI. The V and J ends lost 7 bases and 6 bases respectively, with 19 bases between them. The CDR3 contains 15 residues. The CDR3 is CASTRGIQTGQPQHF. The CDR3 bases are TGTGCCAGCACCCGGGGGATTCAGACGGGTCAGCCCCAGCATTTT. Based on the CDR3 plus reference TRBV2 and TRBJ1-5, the full variable domain is EPEVTQTPSHQVTQMGQEVILRCVPISNHLYFYWYRQILGQKVEFLVSFYNNEISEKSEIFDDQFSVERPDGSNFTLKIRSTKLEDSAMYFCASTRGIQTGQPQHFGDGTRLSIL.